Below are 23 T cell receptor beta chains sequenced from a single sample in a study of shared clonotypes between healthy human individuals. The method was immunoSEQ multiplex PCR; TCRdb's version includes in-frame clones alone and lacks a portion of them. The table includes about 1.1 million clones, about 80% detected once. Sequenced sample: memory CD4+ T cells from PBMCs. As for subset: CD45RA-negative fraction. These receptors came from a man aged 18 to 29 in good health. Some clones in this sample may be carry-over from other donors' samples.

The chain recombines TRBV11-2 with TRBJ2-2, with D possibly TRBD1 on 5 matching bases. Trimming shortened V by 0 bases and J by 6 bases, and 11 bases separated the two germline ends. Germline CDR1 is SGHAT and CDR2 is FQNNGV. The CDR3 runs 15 residues. The CDR3 DNA reads TGTGCCAGCAGCTTAGACAGGGCAAACGCCGGGGAGCTGTTTTTT. Encoded protein: CASSLDRANAGELFF.

This sequence joins TRBV5-8 and TRBJ2-3; 9 nucleotides line up with TRBD1. CDR1 and CDR2 from the germline V gene are SGHTS and YDEGEE. V trimming: 4 bases; J trimming: 3 bases; junction bases outside the gene matches: 6. The CDR3 is made up of 15 amino acids. In DNA form, the CDR3 reads TGTGCCAGCAGCCAGACAGGGGGGTGGACAGATACGCAGTATTTT. This translates into CASSQTGGWTDTQYF.

The chain carries TRBV5-1 and TRBJ2-7; 15 bases are shared with TRBD2. This CDR3 spans 17 amino acids. Germline lookup yields CDR1 SGHRS and CDR2 YFSETQ. After removal of 3 bases from V and 2 bases from J, the junction contained 6 bases not matched to a gene. CDR3 in DNA: TGCGCCAGCAGCTCCGGGACTAGCGGGAGGTTCCCCTACGAGCAGTACTTC. As protein: CASSSGTSGRFPYEQYF.

The chain employs TRBV9 and TRBJ2-3, with no clear D. The V gene lost 4 bases and the J gene lost 2 bases, with 11 bases spanning the gap. The CDR3 runs 14 residues. CDR1 is SGDLS and CDR2 is YYNGEE in the germline V gene. The CDR3 reads CASSSSRYTDTQYF. The CDR3 nucleotides are TGTGCCAGCAGCAGTTCAAGGTACACAGATACGCAGTATTTT.

The rearrangement uses TRBV6-1 and TRBJ1-1; possible D gene TRBD1, 5 bases. The CDR3 consists of 14 residues. Between the trimmed V and J ends, which lost 3 bases and 5 bases, there was a span of 13 bases. Germline V CDR1 and CDR2: MNHNS, SASEGT. CDR3 loop: CASSEPGGWTEAFF. CDR3 sequence (DNA): TGTGCCAGCAGTGAGCCGGGGGGTTGGACTGAAGCTTTCTTT.

Note on this clone: The same CDR3 also results from other DNA sequences found in this sample. The genes are TRBV5-1 and TRBJ1-1; D call uncertain. Trimming removed 1 base from V and 1 base from J, with 5 bases in between. CDR1 and CDR2 from the germline V gene are SGHRS and YFSETQ. The CDR3 consists of 13 residues. The CDR3 nucleotides read TGCGCCAGCAGCTTGCTCGGGAACACTGAAGCTTTCTTT. This sequence encodes CASSLLGNTEAFF.

This chain joins TRBV19 and TRBJ2-2; 10 bases agree with TRBD1. J was trimmed by 0 bases and V by 8 bases; bases with no gene match: 15. CDR3 size: 19 residues. Per germline, CDR1 LNHDA and CDR2 SQIVND (reference sequence). The CDR3 region has the DNA TGTGCCAGTCTGAAAAATAGTCTCGGGACAGGGGCGAACACCGGGGAGCTGTTTTTT. This sequence encodes CASLKNSLGTGANTGELFF.

J is TRBJ2-7 and V is TRBV28; 9 bases line up with TRBD2. This CDR3 is 19 amino acids long. J gave up 0 bases and V 3 bases, and 15 bases lay outside the gene matches. Germline V gives CDR1 MDHEN, CDR2 SYDVKM. The CDR3, as DNA: TGTGCCAGCAGTTTGAGACGTGCGGGAGGGCCGTGGGACTCCTACGAGCAGTACTTC. Encoded protein: CASSLRRAGGPWDSYEQYF.

A remark on this clone: Within the sample, other DNA sequences also encode this same CDR3. This sequence joins TRBV18 and TRBJ1-1; no firm D call. Trimming took 3 bases from V and 2 from J, leaving 1 base between them. This CDR3 contains 11 residues. Germline V gene sequence: CDR1 KGHSH, CDR2 LQKENI. Here the CDR3 reads CASSPNTEAFF. The DNA of the CDR3 is TGTGCCAGCTCACCCAACACTGAAGCTTTCTTT.

This clone showed up just once. A far bigger clonotype differs at one base, so this is likely a read error. The sample holds other DNA sequences that translate to the same CDR3. V usage is TRBV6-5 and J usage is TRBJ1-2; D is unclear. Germline loops: CDR1 MNHEY, CDR2 SVGAGI. The CDR3 covers 15 residues. The CDR3 sequence: CASSSPSSADHGYTF. The CDR3 DNA reads TGTGCCAGCAGTTCGCCGTCGTCCGCGGACCATGGTTACACCTTC.

The chain carries TRBV14 and TRBJ2-4; the D gene is possibly TRBD1 (6 bases). CDR1 and CDR2 (germline): SGHDN, FVKESK. The germline V and J ends were trimmed by 4 bases and 9 bases, with 16 bases remaining between them. The CDR3 has 14 residues. DNA for the CDR3: TGTGCCAGCAGCCGCTCCGGACAGAGGGGCATTCAGTACTTC. It translates to CASSRSGQRGIQYF.

The CDR3 spells CASSLINFQANTEAFF. The CDR3 DNA is TGCGCCAGCAGCTTGATCAACTTTCAGGCGAACACTGAAGCTTTCTTT. The chain uses TRBV5-1 and TRBJ1-1; unclear D gene. Germline CDR1 reads SGHRS; CDR2 reads YFSETQ. The CDR3 sequence is 16 residues long. V was pared by 1 base and J by 1 base, with 14 bases between.

V and J are TRBV10-3 and TRBJ2-1, with 15 bases identical to TRBD2. The CDR3 has 16 residues. Trimming removed 2 bases from V and 9 bases from J; junction bases left unmatched: 5. Germline-derived CDR1 and CDR2 are ENHRY and SYGVKD. In DNA form, the CDR3 reads TGTGCCATCAGTGAGCCGGGACTAGCGGGAGGAGGTGAGCAGTTCTTC. Translation: CAISEPGLAGGGEQFF.

On this clone: Other DNA sequences in this sample translate to the same CDR3. V is TRBV2 and J is TRBJ1-2, with D perhaps TRBD1 (5 bases). CDR1 and CDR2 (germline): SNHLY, FYNNEI. The CDR3 runs 12 residues. Deletions cut 7 bases from V and 4 bases from J, with 10 bases between. CDR3 sequence reads: CASNRDSYGYTF. The CDR3 coding sequence is TGTGCCAGCAACCGGGACTCCTATGGCTACACCTTC.

The rearrangement uses TRBV4-3 and TRBJ1-6, with D possibly matching TRBD1 (5 bases). The V and J ends lost 0 bases and 0 bases respectively, with 15 bases between them. Germline V CDR1 and CDR2: LGHNA, YSLEER. The CDR3 contains 19 residues. DNA of the CDR3: TGCGCCAGCAGCCAAGAGGGCAGGGCGAGGAGCTCCTATAATTCACCCCTCCACTTT. This gives the protein CASSQEGRARSSYNSPLHF.

Turning to this clone: A much more abundant neighbour one base away suggests this may be a read error. This chain connects TRBV29-1 to TRBJ1-4; D gene unclear. Germline CDR1 SQVTM, CDR2 ANQGSEA. The CDR3 is made up of 12 amino acids. The V end was cut by 7 bases, the J end by 9 bases, with 15 bases between. The CDR3 DNA reads TGCAGCGCTGGGTGGGCGGGTAAAAAACTGTTTTTT. Translation gives CSAGWAGKKLFF.

The chain has TRBV6-5 and TRBJ1-5; D unclear. V was shortened by 3 bases and J by 0 bases, with 12 bases between the two germline ends. The CDR3 spans 16 residues. Germline assignment: CDR1 MNHEY and CDR2 SVGAGI. CDR3 nucleotide sequence: TGTGCCAGCAGTTATTCGGCAGAGTATAGCAATCAGCCCCAGCATTTT. Protein: CASSYSAEYSNQPQHF.

The rearrangement joins TRBV6-1 to TRBJ1-5, with TRBD1 as a possible D gene (6 bases). The CDR3 covers 15 residues. Per germline, CDR1 MNHNS and CDR2 SASEGT. V was cut by 0 bases and J by 5 bases, with 11 bases left in between. The CDR3 reads CASSEAAGAYQPQHF. The CDR3 bases are TGTGCCAGCAGTGAAGCGGCAGGGGCATATCAGCCCCAGCATTTT.

The chain is built from TRBV7-2 and TRBJ1-1; D is unclear. The V gene's germline CDR1 is SGHTA and CDR2 FQGNSA. Trimming left V 0 bases short and J 4 bases short, with 12 bases between. The CDR3 has 15 residues. The CDR3: CASSLARIFGTEAFF. The CDR3 region has the DNA TGTGCCAGCAGCTTAGCCCGCATATTCGGCACTGAAGCTTTCTTT.

This clone was detected only a few times. The V gene is TRBV28, the J gene TRBJ2-3; D unresolved. The CDR3 has 12 residues. From germline, CDR1 is MDHEN and CDR2 SYDVKM. Trimming took 4 bases from V and 5 from J, leaving 7 bases between them. CDR3 in amino acids: CASSSRLDTQYF. CDR3 sequence (DNA): TGTGCCAGCAGTTCACGGTTAGATACGCAGTATTTT.

The genes are TRBV14 and TRBJ1-2; TRBD1 might be the D (5 bases). CDR1 is SGHDN, CDR2 FVKESK, per germline. Trimming took off 4 bases at V and 2 bases at J, with 14 bases between the two ends. The CDR3 sequence is 15 residues long. The DNA for the CDR3 is TGTGCCAGCAGCCGACTGACAGATGCCAACTATGGCTACACCTTC. It is translated as CASSRLTDANYGYTF. Looking up the rest from reference TRBV14 and TRBJ1-2 gives the full variable domain: EAGVTQFPSHSVIEKGQTVTLRCDPISGHDNLYWYRRVMGKEIKFLLHFVKESKQDESGMPNNRFLAERTGGTYSTLKVQPAELEDSGVYFCASSRLTDANYGYTFGSGTRLTVV.

The chain links TRBV4-1 to TRBJ1-4; unclear D gene. V lost 0 bases and J 10 bases, leaving 15 bases between the germline ends. CDR1 is MGHRA, CDR2 YSYEKL, per germline. The CDR3 consists of 15 residues. CDR3 sequence: CASSQDSLRVVKLFF. The CDR3 coding sequence is TGCGCCAGCAGCCAAGATTCCCTCCGGGTTGTAAAACTGTTTTTT.

V usage is TRBV10-3 and J usage is TRBJ2-5, with no clear D. The CDR3 is 14 amino acids. Germline CDR1 is ENHRY and CDR2 is SYGVKD. Between the trimmed V and J ends, which lost 0 bases and 4 bases, there was a span of 9 bases. This chain's CDR3 is CAISESGYAETQYF. In nucleotides, the CDR3 is TGTGCCATCAGTGAGTCGGGGTACGCAGAGACCCAGTACTTC.